Below are 14 T cell receptor beta chains sequenced from a single sample in a study of technical replicates of blood from several donors. Sequenced by immunoSEQ multiplex PCR; TCRdb stores in-frame clones only, minus some. There are some 66,000 clones in the sample; roughly 90% occur only once, and roughly 4.6% lies in the top ten. The sample was PBMCs. The receptors were sampled from a human donor in good health. Some clones in this sample may be carry-over from other donors' samples.

The rearrangement joins TRBV5-4 to TRBJ2-7, with 11 bases that match TRBD2. The CDR3 has 19 residues. Germline V gene sequence: CDR1 SGHNT, CDR2 YYREEE (reference sequence). Trimming cost V 4 bases and J 7 bases; bases outside gene matches: 22. The CDR3 region is CASSPTIVPGLAVTREQYF. CDR3 coding DNA: TGTGCCAGCAGCCCGACGATCGTCCCGGGACTAGCGGTGACGCGTGAGCAGTACTTC.

The CDR3 protein is CSVATGQGGYGYTF. DNA of the CDR3: TGCAGCGTCGCTACCGGACAGGGGGGCTATGGCTACACCTTC. The gene calls are TRBV29-1 and TRBJ1-2, with 10 bases aligning to TRBD1. Trimming took 6 bases from V and 4 from J; bases not matched to a gene: 8. The germline V gene encodes CDR1 SQVTM and CDR2 ANQGSEA. CDR3 length: 14 residues.

This sequence joins TRBV4-3 and TRBJ2-3, with TRBD2 matching 9 bases. The CDR3 runs to 18 residues. Germline assignment: CDR1 LGHNA and CDR2 YSLEER. V dropped 1 base and J dropped 0; count of bases not matched to a gene: 8. CDR3 DNA sequence: TGCGCCAGCAGCCAAGGGAGCGGGGGGACTTCTAGCACAGATACGCAGTATTTT. Residues: CASSQGSGGTSSTDTQYF.

There are a few counts of this clone. The rearrangement joins TRBV21-1 to TRBJ1-1; TRBD1 was called by the table and not checked on the DNA. TRBV21-1 is classified as a pseudogene. The CDR3 is 14 residues long. The CDR3 loop reads CASSKSRDRGYAFF. CDR3 DNA sequence: TGTGCCAGCAGCAAAAGCCGGGACAGGGGTTACGCTTTCTTT.

The rearrangement joins TRBV5-6 to TRBJ1-2; D not certain. The length of the CDR3 is 14 residues. Germline V gene lookup returns CDR1 SGHDT and CDR2 YYEEEE. V lost 0 bases, J lost 7 bases, and 13 bases lay in between. CDR3 protein: CASSLAGLFGGYTF. In nucleotides, the CDR3 is TGTGCCAGCAGCTTGGCGGGTCTATTCGGTGGCTACACCTTC.

V is TRBV11-3 and J is TRBJ2-7; TRBD1 matches 9 bases. The V and J ends lost 3 bases and 7 bases, in that order; junction bases with no gene match: 7. The CDR3 consists of 14 residues. The V gene's germline CDR1 is SGHNT and CDR2 YENEEA. CDR3 sequence reads: CASSLGQGVKEQYF. The CDR3 DNA follows: TGTGCCAGCAGCTTGGGACAGGGAGTAAAGGAGCAGTACTTC.

This sequence joins TRBV7-6 and TRBJ2-1; 7 bases fit TRBD2. With V trimmed by 6 bases and J by 3 bases, 14 bases remained unmatched. The CDR3 spans 17 residues. The germline V gene has CDR1 SGHVS and CDR2 FNYEAQ. This chain's CDR3 is CASSLRLAPSGYNEQFF. CDR3 DNA sequence: TGTGCCAGCAGTCTCCGACTGGCGCCTAGCGGCTACAATGAGCAGTTCTTC.

The chain couples TRBV18 to TRBJ2-7, with D tentatively TRBD1 (5 bases). The CDR3 is 16 amino acids. Looked up from germline, CDR1 is KGHSH and CDR2 is LQKENI. V was pared by 1 base and J by 6 bases, with 19 bases between. For the CDR3, the DNA is TGTGCCAGCTCACCACGAGCTGGGGTCAGGGTTTTCGAGCAGTACTTC. It translates to CASSPRAGVRVFEQYF.

The chain combines TRBV10-3 with TRBJ2-2, with TRBD2 identical over 13 bases. In germline, CDR1 is ENHRY, CDR2 SYGVKD. The length of the CDR3 is 17 residues. V lost 5 bases to trimming and J lost 2 bases; unmatched junction nucleotides: 5. DNA of the CDR3: TGTGCCATCAGTAAGACTAGCGGGGGGACTAACACCGGGGAGCTGTTTTTT. This translates into CAISKTSGGTNTGELFF.

This clone has only one observation. The chain is built from TRBV9 and TRBJ1-4; the match to TRBD1 covers 7 bases. V shed 4 bases, J shed 8 bases, and the junction held 11 bases outside the gene matches. Germline-derived CDR1 and CDR2 are SGDLS and YYNGEE. This CDR3 contains 15 residues. The CDR3 nucleotides are TGTGCCAGCAGCAGACAGGGATCCCCCATGGAAAAACTGTTTTTT. This codes for CASSRQGSPMEKLFF.

This clone was seen just once. Here the CDR3 DNA reads TGTGCCAGCAGCATCCGGGACAGGGCAACTAATGAAAAACTGTTTTTT. Its protein is CASSIRDRATNEKLFF. This chain joins TRBV5-6 and TRBJ1-4; TRBD1 agrees at 9 bases. The CDR3 has 16 residues. Germline CDR1 and CDR2: SGHDT and YYEEEE. J lost 0 bases, V lost 4 bases, and 4 bases had no gene match.

This rearrangement joins TRBV28 to TRBJ1-2; D is perhaps TRBD1 (5 bases). The CDR3 length is 14 residues. Trimming removed 10 bases from V and 6 bases from J, with 21 bases in between. CDR1 is MDHEN, CDR2 SYDVKM, per germline. Written as DNA, the CDR3 is TGTGCCACCGTTTATGGGGGGGTGGGCAATGGCTACACCTTC. Its protein is CATVYGGVGNGYTF.

The rearrangement uses TRBV6-5 and TRBJ2-7, with TRBD1 matching over 11 bases. Germline CDR1 is MNHEY and CDR2 is SVGAGI. This CDR3 is built from 13 residues. After removal of 8 bases from V and 0 bases from J, the junction contained 0 bases not matched to a gene. The CDR3 nucleotides are TGTGCCAGCGGACAGGGGGCCTCCTACGAGCAGTACTTC. It codes for CASGQGASYEQYF.

The J gene is TRBJ2-5, the V gene TRBV6-1; 8 bases fit TRBD1. Germline V gene lookup returns CDR1 MNHNS and CDR2 SASEGT. This CDR3 comprises 14 residues. V lost 6 bases, J lost 5 bases, and 8 bases stayed unmatched. This CDR3 is CASRPDRGGETQYF. In nucleotides, the CDR3 is TGTGCCAGCAGACCTGACAGGGGAGGCGAGACCCAGTACTTC.